These T cell receptor beta chains were read from a single sample in a study of blood T cell repertoires in COVID-19. Clones were read by immunoSEQ multiplex PCR, and TCRdb kept only the in-frame ones, dropping some. This sample has tens of thousands of clones, with roughly 85% found just once. Sample: peripheral blood. These receptors all come from a human donor in a cohort sampled during active COVID-19. Both conserved end residues are part of each CDR3. D genes are given only for firm matches. Size is omitted from some rows. Given values are once, few, many or a class for expanded clones.

D,J,V,size,DNA,CDR3
TRBD1,TRBJ1-5,TRBV5-8,NA,TGTGCCAGCAGCTTGGAGCCACGGGACAGGAATCAGCCCCAGCATTTT,CASSLEPRDRNQPQHF
NA,TRBJ2-5,TRBV11-3,NA,TGTGCCAGCAGCTTAGGGGGCAGGGTGGGGGAGACCCAGTACTTC,CASSLGGRVGETQYF
TRBD2,TRBJ2-3,TRBV5-1,NA,TGCGCCAGCAGAGCCGGGACTAGCGGGCCAGATACGCAGTATTTT,CASRAGTSGPDTQYF
TRBD1,TRBJ1-2,TRBV4-2,few,TGTGCCAGCAGCCAAGAAGGACAGGGGGAGGATGGCTACACCTTC,CASSQEGQGEDGYTF
NA,TRBJ1-2,TRBV10-3,once,TGTGCCATCACCCCCGGGGGGGATGGCTACACCTTC,CAITPGGDGYTF
TRBD1,TRBJ1-5,TRBV6-4,few,TGTGCCAGACCAGACAAACTCAAACAGGGGGCCTATAGCAATCAGCCCCAGCATTTT,CARPDKLKQGAYSNQPQHF
NA,TRBJ1-2,TRBV10-3,NA,TGTGCCATCAGCGCCGGGGGTGGGTCTCTGAACTATGGCTACACCTTC,CAISAGGGSLNYGYTF
TRBD2,TRBJ2-2,TRBV10-3,NA,TGTGCCATCAGCGGACTAGCGGGAGTCACCGGGGAGCTGTTTTTT,CAISGLAGVTGELFF
TRBD2,TRBJ2-1,TRBV7-2,NA,TGTGCCAGCAGCTTCCTAGCGGGAGGATCCAATGAGCAGTTCTTC,CASSFLAGGSNEQFF
TRBD2,TRBJ2-1,TRBV24-1,NA,TGTGTCACCAGTGATTTGGGGCGGGAGAGTAACAATGAGCAGTTCTTC,CVTSDLGRESNNEQFF
TRBD2,TRBJ2-3,TRBV9,NA,TGTGCCAGCAGCGGAAGCGGGAGAACAGATACGCAGTATTTT,CASSGSGRTDTQYF
TRBD2,TRBJ2-2,TRBV18,once,TGTGCCAGCTCAGAGGGACTAGCTTCGAACACCGGGGAGCTGTTTTTT,CASSEGLASNTGELFF
NA,TRBJ1-6,TRBV28,NA,TGTGCCAGCAGTTTATTCGCGAAGAGCTCCTATAATTCACCCCTCCACTTT,CASSLFAKSSYNSPLHF
NA,TRBJ2-3,TRBV24-1,NA,TGTGCCACCAGTGATTTGAGGTCCCAGGGAACAGATACGCAGTATTTT,CATSDLRSQGTDTQYF
TRBD1,TRBJ1-2,TRBV2,NA,TGTGCCAGCAGTGTTAACAGGGGAGAAGGCTATGGCTACACCTTC,CASSVNRGEGYGYTF
TRBD2,TRBJ2-1,TRBV18,NA,TGTGCCAGCTCAGAAGCGGGAGGGGCCTACAATGAGCAGTTCTTC,CASSEAGGAYNEQFF